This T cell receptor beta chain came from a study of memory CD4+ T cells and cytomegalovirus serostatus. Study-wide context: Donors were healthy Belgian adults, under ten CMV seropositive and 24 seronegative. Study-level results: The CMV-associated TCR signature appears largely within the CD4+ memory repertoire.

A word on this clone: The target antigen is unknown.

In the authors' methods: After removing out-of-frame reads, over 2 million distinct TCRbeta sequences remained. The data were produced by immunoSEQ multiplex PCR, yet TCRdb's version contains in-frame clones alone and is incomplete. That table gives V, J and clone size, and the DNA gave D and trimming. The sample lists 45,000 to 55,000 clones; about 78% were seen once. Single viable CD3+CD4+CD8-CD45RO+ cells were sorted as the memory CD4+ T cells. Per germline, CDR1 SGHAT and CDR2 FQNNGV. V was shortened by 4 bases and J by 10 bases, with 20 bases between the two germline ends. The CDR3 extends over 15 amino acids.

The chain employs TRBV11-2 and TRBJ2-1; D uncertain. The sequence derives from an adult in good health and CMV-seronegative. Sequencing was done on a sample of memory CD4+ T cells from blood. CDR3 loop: CASSSLKTGAVEQFF. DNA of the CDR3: TGTGCCAGCAGCTCGCTGAAGACGGGCGCGGTAGAGCAGTTCTTC.